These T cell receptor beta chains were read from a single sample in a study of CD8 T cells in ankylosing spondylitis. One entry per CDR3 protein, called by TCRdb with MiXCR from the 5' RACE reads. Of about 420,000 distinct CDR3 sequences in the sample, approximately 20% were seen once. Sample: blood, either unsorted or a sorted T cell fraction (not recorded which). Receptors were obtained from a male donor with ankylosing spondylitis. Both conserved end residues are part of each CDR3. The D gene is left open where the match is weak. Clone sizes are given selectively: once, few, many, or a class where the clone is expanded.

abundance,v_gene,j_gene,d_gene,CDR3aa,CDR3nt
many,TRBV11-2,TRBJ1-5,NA,CASSLDGAVNQPQHF,TGTGCCAGCAGCTTAGATGGGGCGGTCAATCAGCCCCAGCATTTT
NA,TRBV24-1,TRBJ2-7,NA,CATSTGNPTYEQYF,TGTGCCACCTCTACAGGGAACCCTACCTACGAGCAGTACTTC
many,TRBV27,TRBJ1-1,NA,CASSLYGIGVTEAFF,TGTGCCAGCAGTTTATATGGGATTGGAGTCACTGAAGCTTTCTTT
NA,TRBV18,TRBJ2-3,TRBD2,CASSSSGTSDTQYF,TGTGCCAGCTCATCTAGCGGAACATCAGATACGCAGTATTTT
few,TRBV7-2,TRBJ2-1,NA,CASSRRSYNEQFF,TGTGCCAGCAGCCGCCGGTCCTACAATGAGCAGTTCTTC
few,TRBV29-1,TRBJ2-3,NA,CSVGDNTDTQYF,TGCAGCGTCGGGGATAACACAGATACGCAGTATTTT
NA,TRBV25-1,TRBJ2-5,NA,CASSDDRMTITRETQYF,TGTGCCAGCAGTGACGACCGAATGACGATCACGCGGGAGACCCAGTACTTC
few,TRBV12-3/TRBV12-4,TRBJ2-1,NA,CASNPGRPVSSYNEQFF,TGTGCCAGCAATCCGGGGAGACCGGTGAGCTCCTACAATGAGCAGTTCTTC
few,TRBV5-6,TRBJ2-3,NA,CASSHGPPADTQYF,TGTGCCAGCAGCCACGGGCCTCCAGCAGATACGCAGTATTTT
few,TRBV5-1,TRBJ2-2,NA,CASSLEGGLANTGELFF,TGCGCCAGCAGCTTGGAAGGCGGACTCGCGAACACCGGGGAGCTGTTTTTT
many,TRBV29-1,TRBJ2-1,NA,CSVDLQGPASYNEQFF,TGCAGCGTTGACTTACAGGGTCCGGCCTCCTACAATGAGCAGTTCTTC
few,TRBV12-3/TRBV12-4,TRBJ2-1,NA,CASSPIRFNEQFF,TGTGCCAGCAGTCCGATACGATTCAATGAGCAGTTCTTC
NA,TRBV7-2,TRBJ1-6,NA,CASSLVSGANSPLHF,TGTGCCAGCAGCTTAGTTTCAGGGGCAAATTCACCCCTCCACTTT
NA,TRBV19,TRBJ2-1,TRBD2,CASSTRLAGVGNEQFF,TGTGCCAGTAGTACGAGACTAGCGGGAGTTGGCAATGAGCAGTTCTTC
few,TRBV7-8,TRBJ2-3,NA,CASRNSGDTQYF,TGTGCCAGCAGGAACAGCGGAGATACGCAGTATTTT
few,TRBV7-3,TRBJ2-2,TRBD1,CASSLDRAKNTGELFF,TGTGCCAGCAGCTTGGACAGGGCCAAGAACACCGGGGAGCTGTTTTTT
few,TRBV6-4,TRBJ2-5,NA,CAVPRETQYF,TGTGCCGTCCCGAGGGAGACCCAGTACTTC
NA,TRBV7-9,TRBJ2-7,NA,CASSPHLGEQYF,TGTGCCAGCAGCCCCCATCTTGGCGAGCAGTACTTC
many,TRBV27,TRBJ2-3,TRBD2,CASWTLAGGHRTDTQYF,TGTGCCAGCTGGACGCTAGCGGGAGGCCACCGCACAGATACGCAGTATTTT
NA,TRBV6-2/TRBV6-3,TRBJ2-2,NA,CASSYGPNTGELFF,TGTGCCAGCAGTTACGGCCCGAACACCGGGGAGCTGTTTTTT
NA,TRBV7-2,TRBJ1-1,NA,CASSLLRNTEAFF,TGTGCCAGCAGCTTACTACGGAACACTGAAGCTTTCTTT
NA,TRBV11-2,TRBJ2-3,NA,CASSPLGGRRRTDTQYF,TGTGCCAGCAGCCCCCTGGGGGGCCGACGTCGCACAGATACGCAGTATTTT
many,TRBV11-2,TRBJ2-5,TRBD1,CASSLNPQGKTQYF,TGTGCCAGCAGCCTCAATCCACAGGGGAAGACCCAGTACTTC
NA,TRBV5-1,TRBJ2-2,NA,CASISGTDPTGELFF,TGCGCCAGCATCTCGGGGACGGACCCTACCGGGGAGCTGTTTTTT
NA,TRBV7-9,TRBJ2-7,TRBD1,CASSLPGTGTSEQYF,TGTGCCAGCAGCTTACCAGGGACAGGGACAAGCGAGCAGTACTTC
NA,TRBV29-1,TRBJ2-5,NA,CSLIKPGLRLETQYF,TGCAGCCTAATCAAGCCGGGACTCAGATTAGAGACCCAGTACTTC
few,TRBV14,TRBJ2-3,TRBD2,CASSQDGRPIDTQYF,TGTGCCAGCAGCCAAGACGGGAGGCCCATAGATACGCAGTATTTT
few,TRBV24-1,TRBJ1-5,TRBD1,CATSDSGTGDQPQHF,TGTGCCACCAGTGACTCGGGGACAGGCGATCAGCCCCAGCATTTT
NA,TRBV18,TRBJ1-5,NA,CASRGLSNQPQHF,TGTGCCAGCAGGGGTTTGAGCAATCAGCCCCAGCATTTT